The rows below give T cell receptor beta chains drawn from one sample of a study of OX40 agonist ivuxolimab in advanced cancers. The protocol was immunoSEQ multiplex PCR, while the TCRdb copy is restricted to in-frame clones and leaves out a portion. The table has 42,000 or so clones, around nine tenths seen once. The sequenced sample was CD4+ or CD8+ T cells sorted from blood, obtained in a trial of the OX40 agonist ivuxolimab. The receptors come from an adult with an advanced solid tumor such as melanoma, head and neck, liver or kidney cancer. Each CDR3 is given without its conserved first and last residue. The order of the fields is J gene, D gene, V gene, CDR3 protein. D genes are given only for firm matches.

TRBJ1-1 | . | TRBV29-1 | SARQSSSTEAF
TRBJ2-1 | . | TRBV5-5 | ASTFRVQVDNEQF
TRBJ2-2 | TRBD2 | TRBV19 | ASLGLAGDNTGELF
TRBJ2-3 | TRBD2 | TRBV28 | ASSSSGAHTDTQY
TRBJ2-7 | . | TRBV7-9 | ASSSETGLGESGNEQY
TRBJ2-7 | TRBD2 | TRBV19 | ASSLGLAGDPYEQY
TRBJ2-3 | . | TRBV30 | ASTTGADTQY
TRBJ1-1 | TRBD1 | TRBV5-6 | ASSPKRQGLMNTEAF
TRBJ2-3 | . | TRBV7-3 | ASSLLHTDTQY
TRBJ2-7 | TRBD1 | TRBV6-5 | ASSYRGRVGEQY
TRBJ2-7 | . | TRBV5-1 | ASSLRFGGNPYEQY
TRBJ2-3 | . | TRBV19 | ASNGPQSTDTQY
TRBJ2-5 | . | TRBV29-1 | SVGGRGYQETQY
TRBJ2-1 | TRBD2 | TRBV7-2 | ASRTSGGVSYNEQF
TRBJ1-2 | . | TRBV28 | ASSLRGVYGYT
TRBJ1-4 | . | TRBV25-1 | ASSDTTVNEKLF
TRBJ2-3 | . | TRBV9 | ASSVAAGHFADTQY
TRBJ1-4 | TRBD1 | TRBV9 | ASSSGTGVEKLF
TRBJ1-1 | . | TRBV2 | ASSANTEAF
TRBJ1-1 | . | TRBV6-6 | ASSYGGRSNTEAF
TRBJ2-1 | TRBD1 | TRBV15 | ATSRVGQAYNEQF
TRBJ2-5 | . | TRBV5-1 | ASSLTLAPRETQY
TRBJ2-7 | . | TRBV25-1 | ASLWGSNYEQY
TRBJ2-5 | TRBD1 | TRBV6-6 | ASRGGQKTQY
TRBJ2-2 | . | TRBV5-6 | ASSVHPDTGELF
TRBJ2-3 | TRBD1 | TRBV28 | ASSSGTGVQGTQY
TRBJ2-5 | . | TRBV2 | ASSEVTGQREGGTQY
TRBJ2-3 | TRBD2 | TRBV10-1 | ASSELSGRDTQY
TRBJ2-3 | . | TRBV4-1 | ASSPPGGLGDTQY